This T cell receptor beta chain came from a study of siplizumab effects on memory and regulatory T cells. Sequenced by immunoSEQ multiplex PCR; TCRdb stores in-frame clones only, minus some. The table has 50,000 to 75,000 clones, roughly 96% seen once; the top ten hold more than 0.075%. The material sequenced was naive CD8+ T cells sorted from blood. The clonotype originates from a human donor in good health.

The CDR3 here is CASSPATSYEQYF. CDR3 nucleotides: TGTGCCAGCAGCCCGGCCACATCCTACGAGCAGTACTTC. V gene TRBV7-9 combines with J gene TRBJ2-7; no firm D call. V was clipped by 5 bases and J by 1 base, with 9 bases between them. Germline V lookup: CDR1 SEHNR, CDR2 FQNEAQ (reference sequence). The CDR3 runs to 13 residues.